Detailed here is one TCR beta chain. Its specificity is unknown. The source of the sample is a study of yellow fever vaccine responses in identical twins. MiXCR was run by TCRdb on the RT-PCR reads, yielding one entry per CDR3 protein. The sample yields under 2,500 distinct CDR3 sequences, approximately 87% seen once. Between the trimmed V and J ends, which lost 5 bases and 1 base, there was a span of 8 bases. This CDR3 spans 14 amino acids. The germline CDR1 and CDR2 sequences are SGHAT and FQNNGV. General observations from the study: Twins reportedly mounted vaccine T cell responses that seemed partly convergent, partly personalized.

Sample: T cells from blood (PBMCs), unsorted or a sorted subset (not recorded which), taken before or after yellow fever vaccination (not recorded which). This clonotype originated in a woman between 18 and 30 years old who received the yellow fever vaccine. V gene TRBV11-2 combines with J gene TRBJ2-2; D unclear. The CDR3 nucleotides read TGTGCCAGCAGCCGAACCGTGAACACCGGGGAGCTGTTTTTT. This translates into CASSRTVNTGELFF.